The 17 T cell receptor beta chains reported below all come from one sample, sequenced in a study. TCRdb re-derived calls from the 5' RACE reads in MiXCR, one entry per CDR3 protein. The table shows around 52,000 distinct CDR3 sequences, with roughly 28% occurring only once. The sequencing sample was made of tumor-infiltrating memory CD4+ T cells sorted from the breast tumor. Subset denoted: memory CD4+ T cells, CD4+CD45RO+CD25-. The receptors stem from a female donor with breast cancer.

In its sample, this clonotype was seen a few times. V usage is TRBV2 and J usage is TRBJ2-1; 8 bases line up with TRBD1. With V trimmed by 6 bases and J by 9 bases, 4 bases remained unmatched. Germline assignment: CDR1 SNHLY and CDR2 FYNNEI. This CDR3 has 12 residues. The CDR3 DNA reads TGTGCCAGCAGAGGGACAGGTCGTGAGCAGTTCTTC. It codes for CASRGTGREQFF.

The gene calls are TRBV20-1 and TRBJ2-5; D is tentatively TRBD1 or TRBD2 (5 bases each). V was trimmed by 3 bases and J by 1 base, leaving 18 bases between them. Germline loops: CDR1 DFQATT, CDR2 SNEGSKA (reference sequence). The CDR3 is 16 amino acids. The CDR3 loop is CSASPGTERVQETQYF. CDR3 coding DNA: TGCAGTGCTAGCCCTGGGACGGAGAGAGTCCAAGAGACCCAGTACTTC.

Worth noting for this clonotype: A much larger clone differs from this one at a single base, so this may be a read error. The CDR3 protein is CASSYRATGELLF. The CDR3 DNA follows: TGTGCCAGCAGTTACAGGGCCACCGGGGAGCTGCTTTTT. The chain links TRBV6-2 or TRBV6-3 to TRBJ2-2, with a possible D match to TRBD2 (5 bases). The germline CDR1 and CDR2 sequences are MNHEY and SVGEGT. The CDR3 has 13 amino acids.

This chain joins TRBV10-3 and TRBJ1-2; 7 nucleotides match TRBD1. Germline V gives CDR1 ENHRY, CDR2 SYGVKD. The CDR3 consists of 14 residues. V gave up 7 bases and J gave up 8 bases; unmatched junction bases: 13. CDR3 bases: TGTGCCATCAACGGAGTGGAGGGGGCTTGGGGCTACACCTTC. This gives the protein CAINGVEGAWGYTF.

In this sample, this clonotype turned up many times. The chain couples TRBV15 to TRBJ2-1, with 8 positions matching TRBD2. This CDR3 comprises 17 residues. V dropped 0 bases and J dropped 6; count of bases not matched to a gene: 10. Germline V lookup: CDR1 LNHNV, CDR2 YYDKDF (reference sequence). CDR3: CATSRERAGERLNEQFF. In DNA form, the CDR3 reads TGTGCCACCAGCAGAGAACGAGCGGGAGAGCGGCTCAATGAGCAGTTCTTC.

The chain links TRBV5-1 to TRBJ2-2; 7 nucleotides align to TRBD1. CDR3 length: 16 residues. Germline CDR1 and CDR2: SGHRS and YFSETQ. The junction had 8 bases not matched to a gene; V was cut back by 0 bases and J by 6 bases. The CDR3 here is CASSLEGQSIAGELFF. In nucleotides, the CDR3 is TGCGCCAGCAGCTTGGAGGGACAGAGCATCGCCGGGGAGCTGTTTTTT.

The CDR3 here is CASRRTVRTGVWGQYF. The DNA of the CDR3 is TGTGCCAGCAGGAGGACTGTCCGGACAGGAGTTTGGGGGCAGTACTTC. The chain links TRBV6-5 to TRBJ2-7, with TRBD1 identical over 7 bases. This CDR3 contains 16 residues. Germline CDR1 reads MNHEY; CDR2 reads SVGAGI. V was clipped by 6 bases and J by 9 bases; unmatched bases: 20.

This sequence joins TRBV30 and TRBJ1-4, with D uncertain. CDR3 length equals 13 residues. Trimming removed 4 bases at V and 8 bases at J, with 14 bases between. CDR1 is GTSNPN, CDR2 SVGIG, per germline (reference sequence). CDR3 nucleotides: TGTGCCTGGAAAGGACTAAAGAGGGAAAAACTGTTTTTT. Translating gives CAWKGLKREKLFF.

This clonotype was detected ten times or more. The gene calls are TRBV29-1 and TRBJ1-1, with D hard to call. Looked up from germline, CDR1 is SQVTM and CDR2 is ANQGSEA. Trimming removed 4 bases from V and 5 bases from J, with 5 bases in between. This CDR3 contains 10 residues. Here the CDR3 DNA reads TGCAGCGTTGTGGAGACTGAAGCTTTCTTT. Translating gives CSVVETEAFF.

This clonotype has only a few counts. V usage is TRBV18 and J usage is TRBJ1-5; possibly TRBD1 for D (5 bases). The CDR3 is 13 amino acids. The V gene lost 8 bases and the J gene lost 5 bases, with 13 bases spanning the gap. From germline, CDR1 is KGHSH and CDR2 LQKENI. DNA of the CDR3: TGTGCCAGCACGACGGGGGTCGATCAGCCCCAGCATTTT. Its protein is CASTTGVDQPQHF.

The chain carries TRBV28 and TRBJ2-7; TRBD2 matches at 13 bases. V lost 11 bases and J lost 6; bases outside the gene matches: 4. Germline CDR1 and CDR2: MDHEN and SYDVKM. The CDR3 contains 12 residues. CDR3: CAAGLAGAEQYF. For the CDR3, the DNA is TGTGCCGCAGGACTAGCGGGAGCCGAGCAGTACTTC. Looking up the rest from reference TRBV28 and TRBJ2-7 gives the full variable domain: DVKVTQSSRYLVKRTGEKVFLECVQDMDHENMFWYRQDPGLGLRLIYFSYDVKMKEKGDIPEGYSVSREKKERFSLILESASTNQTSMYLCAAGLAGAEQYFGPGTRLTVT.

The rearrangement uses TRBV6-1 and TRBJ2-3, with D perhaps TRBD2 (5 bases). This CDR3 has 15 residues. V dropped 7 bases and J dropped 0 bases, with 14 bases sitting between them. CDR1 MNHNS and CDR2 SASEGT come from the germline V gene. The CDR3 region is CASTPGTGSTDTQYF. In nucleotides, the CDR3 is TGTGCCAGCACGCCAGGCACGGGGAGCACAGATACGCAGTATTTT.

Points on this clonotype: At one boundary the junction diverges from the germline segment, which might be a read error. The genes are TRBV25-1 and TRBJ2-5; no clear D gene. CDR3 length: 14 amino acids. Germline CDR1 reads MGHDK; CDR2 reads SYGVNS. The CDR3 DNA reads TGTGCCAGCAGCGAATCAGCGATAAAAGAGACCCAGTACTTC. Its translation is CASSESAIKETQYF.

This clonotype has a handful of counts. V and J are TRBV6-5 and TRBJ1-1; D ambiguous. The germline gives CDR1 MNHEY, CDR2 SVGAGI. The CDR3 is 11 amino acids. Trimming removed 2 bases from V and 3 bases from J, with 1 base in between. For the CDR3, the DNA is TGTGCCAGCAGTTACGACACTGAAGCTTTCTTT. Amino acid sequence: CASSYDTEAFF.

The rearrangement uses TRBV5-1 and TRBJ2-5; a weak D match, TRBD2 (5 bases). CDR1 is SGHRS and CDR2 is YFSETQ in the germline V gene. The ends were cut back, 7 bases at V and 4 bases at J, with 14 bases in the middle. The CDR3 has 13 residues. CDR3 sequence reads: CASRASRGETQYF. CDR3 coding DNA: TGCGCCAGCCGGGCCTCCCGGGGAGAGACCCAGTACTTC.

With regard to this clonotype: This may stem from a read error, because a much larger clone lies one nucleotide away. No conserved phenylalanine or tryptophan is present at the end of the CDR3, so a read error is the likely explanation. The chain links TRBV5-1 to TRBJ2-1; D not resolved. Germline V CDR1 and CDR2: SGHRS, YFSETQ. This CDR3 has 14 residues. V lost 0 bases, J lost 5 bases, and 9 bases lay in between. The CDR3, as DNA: TGCGCCAGCAGCTTGGCACAAACCAACAATGAGCAGTTCGTC. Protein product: CASSLAQTNNEQFV.

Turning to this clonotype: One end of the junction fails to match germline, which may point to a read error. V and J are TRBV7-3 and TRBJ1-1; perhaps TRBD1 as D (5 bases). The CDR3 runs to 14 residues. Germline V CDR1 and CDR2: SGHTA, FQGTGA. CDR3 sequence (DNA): TGTGCCAGACAGGTGGGATGGAAAAACACTAAAGCTTTCTTT. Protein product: CARQVGWKNTKAFF.